This T cell receptor (beta chain) appears in the sequencing data of a study of monozygotic twins with inflammatory bowel disease (dated by TCRdb to between 2018 and 2021). Study-level background: In total, around 28 monozygotic twin pairs made up the full study: 19 Danish pairs, all IBD-discordant, plus nine German pairs, of which four were IBD-concordant and five were IBD-discordant. Within discordant pairs, disease-associated traits were sought mainly by comparing IBD patients with their genetically identical healthy co-twins. Each individual had, on average, about 151 000 unique TCRalpha sequences and 181 000 unique TCRbeta sequences available for analysis.

On this clonotype: Its target antigen remains unknown.

The library was made by 5' RACE. Preparation of each TCR library used approximately 3,500 ng of total RNA. For each sample, cDNA was synthesized in eight separate reactions using SMARTScribe reverse transcriptase. During cDNA synthesis, template switching was used to introduce unique molecular identifiers that contained a 6-nucleotide sample barcode. TCRalpha and TCRbeta cDNA was amplified in two nested PCRs of around 15 and 9 cycles, and bead purification was carried out after each PCR. Before amplification, cDNA was treated with uracil DNA-glycosylase and purified using the QIAquick PCR purification kit. The second PCR was the step at which Illumina TruSeq-compatible adapters and sample-specific barcodes were added. TapeStation and Qubit were used to check library quality and concentration, and roughly 5 ng of each library went into the pool. The pooled libraries were sequenced with 2 x 100 bp reads and custom sequencing primers on an Illumina HiSeq2500 single-index Rapid Run. The authors processed their data as follows. UMI-based consensus assembly with MiGEC version 1.2.6 was used to correct PCR and sequencing errors. MiXCR version 2.1.1 was used to carry out V(D)J alignment, clonotype assembly and CDR3 extraction. To normalise gene usage, clonotype sharing and MAIT/NKT TCR abundance, the analysis used the top 1000, 10 000 and 20 000 clonotypes per sample. Diversity was computed as the inverse Simpson index with the vegan R package after downsampling to 27 000 UMIs. Paired Mann-Whitney U tests were applied to discordant twin pairs, with Benjamini-Hochberg correction for multiple testing. TCRdb reprocessed the public reads and reports one entry per CDR3 protein sequence, without DNA. In this record, the V and J calls reflect TCRdb's handling and not the investigators' own analysis. This specimen's table enumerates roughly 200,000 distinct CDR3 sequences. Of the sample, roughly 8% is held by the ten largest clones.

Its CDR3 holds 16 amino acids, cysteine through phenylalanine. Nucleotide data are not available. The germline V gene (reference sequence) yields SGHNT for CDR1 and YYREEE for CDR2. The research as a whole found: No single strong signal or clonotype linked to IBD turned up in the results, so the idea that one exists was not supported. Compared with healthy twins, IBD patients shared fewer clonotypes with other individuals, and the difference was most pronounced in patients with signs of disease activity. Distinction between different T cell subtypes could not be achieved in the analysis. TCRbeta repertoire diversity, by inverse Simpson index, was decreased in IBD patients compared with their healthy co-twins. Background noise and inter-individual variability may have been introduced into the repertoires by the differing immunosuppressive treatments among patients. Repertoire similarity did not differ between concordant and discordant twins, possibly due to limited statistical power.

From each donor, an approximately 2.3 ml peripheral blood sample was collected into PAXgene tubes and kept at -80 degrees C. Total RNA was isolated from whole blood with the PAXgene blood miRNA kit on an automated QIAcube, without T cell sorting. Peripheral blood from monozygotic twin pairs, either concordant or discordant for inflammatory bowel disease, underwent deep TCRalpha and TCRbeta repertoire profiling that used unique molecular barcoding. Smoking habits were recorded for all twin pairs, and individuals were classified as current, former or never smokers. Recombination linked TRBV5-4 to TRBJ1-3; the TRBD1 assignment by TCRdb is unverifiable without DNA. The receptor's source is a human donor with ulcerative colitis or Crohn's disease, or a healthy co-twin of an affected twin (not recorded which). Sequenced sample: blood. The CDR3 in this case is CASSLSLGKGGNTIYF.